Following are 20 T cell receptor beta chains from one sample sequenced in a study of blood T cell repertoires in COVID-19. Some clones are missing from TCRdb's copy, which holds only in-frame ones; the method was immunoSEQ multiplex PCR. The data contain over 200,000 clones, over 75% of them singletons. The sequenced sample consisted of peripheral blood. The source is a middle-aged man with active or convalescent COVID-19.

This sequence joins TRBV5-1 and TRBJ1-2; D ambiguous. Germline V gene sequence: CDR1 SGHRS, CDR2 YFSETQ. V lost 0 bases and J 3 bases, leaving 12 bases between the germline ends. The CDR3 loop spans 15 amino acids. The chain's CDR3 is CASSLARPEDYGYTF. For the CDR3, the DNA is TGCGCCAGCAGCTTGGCCCGGCCCGAGGACTATGGCTACACCTTC.

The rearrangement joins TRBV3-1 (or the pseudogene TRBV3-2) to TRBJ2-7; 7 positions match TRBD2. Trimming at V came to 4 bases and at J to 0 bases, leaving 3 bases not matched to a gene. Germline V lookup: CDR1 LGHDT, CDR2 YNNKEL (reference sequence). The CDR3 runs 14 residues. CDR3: CASSPGTTSYEQYF. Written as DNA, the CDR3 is TGTGCCAGCAGCCCCGGGACTACCTCCTACGAGCAGTACTTC.

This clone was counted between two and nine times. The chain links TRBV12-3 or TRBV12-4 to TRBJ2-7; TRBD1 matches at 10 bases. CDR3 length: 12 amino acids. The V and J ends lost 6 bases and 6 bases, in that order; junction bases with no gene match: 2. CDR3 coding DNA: TGTGCCAGCAGGGACAGGGGGGTCGAGCAGTACTTC. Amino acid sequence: CASRDRGVEQYF.

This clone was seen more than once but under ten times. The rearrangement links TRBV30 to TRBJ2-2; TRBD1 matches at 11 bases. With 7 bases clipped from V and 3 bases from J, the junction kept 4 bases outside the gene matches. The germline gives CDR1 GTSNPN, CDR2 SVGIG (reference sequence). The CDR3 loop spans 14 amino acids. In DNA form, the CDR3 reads TGTGCCTACAGGACAGGGGGCTACACCGGGGAGCTGTTTTTT. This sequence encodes CAYRTGGYTGELFF.

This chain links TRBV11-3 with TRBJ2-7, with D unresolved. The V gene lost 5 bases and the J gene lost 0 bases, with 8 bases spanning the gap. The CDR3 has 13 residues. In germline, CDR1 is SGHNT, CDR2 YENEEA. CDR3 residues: CASSRVGSYEQYF. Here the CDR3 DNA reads TGTGCCAGCAGCCGGGTAGGCTCCTACGAGCAGTACTTC.

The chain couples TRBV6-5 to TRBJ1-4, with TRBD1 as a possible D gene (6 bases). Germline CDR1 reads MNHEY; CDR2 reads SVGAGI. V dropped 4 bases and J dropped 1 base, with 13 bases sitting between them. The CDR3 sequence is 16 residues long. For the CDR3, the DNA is TGTGCCAGCAGTTCCAGGGGAAGGTTAACTAATGAAAAACTGTTTTTT. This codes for CASSSRGRLTNEKLFF.

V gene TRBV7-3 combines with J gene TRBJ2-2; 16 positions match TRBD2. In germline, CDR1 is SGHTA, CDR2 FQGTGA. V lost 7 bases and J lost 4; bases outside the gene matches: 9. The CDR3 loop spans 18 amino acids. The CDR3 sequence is CASKPGLAGGQGTGELFF. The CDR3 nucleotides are TGTGCCAGCAAACCGGGACTAGCGGGGGGGCAGGGCACCGGGGAGCTGTTTTTT.

The CDR3 loop is CASTTGYNEQFF. CDR3 coding DNA: TGTGCCAGCACTACAGGTTACAATGAGCAGTTCTTC. V and J are TRBV27 and TRBJ2-1, with D possibly being TRBD1 (5 bases). The V gene lost 7 bases and the J gene lost 4 bases, with 8 bases spanning the gap. Germline CDR1 and CDR2: MNHEY and SMNVEV (reference sequence). This CDR3 is built from 12 residues.

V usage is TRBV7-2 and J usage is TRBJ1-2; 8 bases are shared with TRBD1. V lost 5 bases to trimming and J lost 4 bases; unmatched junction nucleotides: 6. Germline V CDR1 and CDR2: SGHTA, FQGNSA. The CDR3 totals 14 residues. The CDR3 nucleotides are TGTGCCAGCAGCGCTGACAGGGGCGTCTATGGCTACACCTTC. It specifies CASSADRGVYGYTF.

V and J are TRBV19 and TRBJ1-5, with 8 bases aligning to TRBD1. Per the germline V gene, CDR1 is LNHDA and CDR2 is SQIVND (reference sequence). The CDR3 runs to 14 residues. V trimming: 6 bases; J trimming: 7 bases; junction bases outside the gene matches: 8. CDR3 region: CASRRQGAGQPQHF. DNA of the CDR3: TGTGCCAGTAGACGTCAGGGGGCAGGACAGCCCCAGCATTTT.

The CDR3 DNA follows: TGTGCCACCAGTGAACCGACAGGGAACTTCGTTGTTGGGACCCAGTACTTC. It specifies CATSEPTGNFVVGTQYF. The genes are TRBV24-1 and TRBJ2-5; 7 nucleotides agree with TRBD1. V lost 4 bases to trimming and J lost 7 bases; unmatched junction nucleotides: 17. The CDR3 runs to 17 residues. Germline assignment: CDR1 KGHDR and CDR2 SFDVKD.

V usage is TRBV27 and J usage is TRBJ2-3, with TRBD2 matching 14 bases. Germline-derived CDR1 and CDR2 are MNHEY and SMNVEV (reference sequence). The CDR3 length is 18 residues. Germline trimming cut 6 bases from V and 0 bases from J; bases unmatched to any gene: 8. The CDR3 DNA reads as TGTGCCAGCAGCCCTTGGACTAGCGGGGGGTTCAGCACAGATACGCAGTATTTT. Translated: CASSPWTSGGFSTDTQYF.

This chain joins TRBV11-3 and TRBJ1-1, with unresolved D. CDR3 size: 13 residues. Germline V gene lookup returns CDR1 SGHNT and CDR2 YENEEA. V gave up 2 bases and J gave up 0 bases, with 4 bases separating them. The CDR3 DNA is TGTGCCAGCAGCTTAAGCGTGAACACTGAAGCTTTCTTT. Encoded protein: CASSLSVNTEAFF.

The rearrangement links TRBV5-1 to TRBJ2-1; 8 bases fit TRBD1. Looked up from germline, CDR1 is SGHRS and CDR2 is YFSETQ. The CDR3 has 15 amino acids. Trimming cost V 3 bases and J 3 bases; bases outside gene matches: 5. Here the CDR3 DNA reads TGCGCCAGCAGCTGGGAAGGGACAGGCTACAATGAGCAGTTCTTC. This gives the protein CASSWEGTGYNEQFF.

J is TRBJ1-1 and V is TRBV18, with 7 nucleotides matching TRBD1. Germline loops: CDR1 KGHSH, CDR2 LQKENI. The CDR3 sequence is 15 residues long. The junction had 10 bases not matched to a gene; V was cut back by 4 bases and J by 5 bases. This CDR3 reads CASSRAPQGETEAFF. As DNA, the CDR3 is TGTGCCAGCTCACGGGCCCCGCAGGGGGAGACTGAAGCTTTCTTT.

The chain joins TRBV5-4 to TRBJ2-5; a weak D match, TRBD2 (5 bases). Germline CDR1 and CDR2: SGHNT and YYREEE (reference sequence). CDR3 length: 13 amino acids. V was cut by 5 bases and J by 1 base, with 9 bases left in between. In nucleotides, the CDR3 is TGTGCCAGCAGGGCTGGGAGCCAAGAGACCCAGTACTTC. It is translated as CASRAGSQETQYF.

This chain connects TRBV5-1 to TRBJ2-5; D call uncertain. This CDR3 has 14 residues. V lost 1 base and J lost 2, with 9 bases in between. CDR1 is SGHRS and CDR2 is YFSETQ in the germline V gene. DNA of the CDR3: TGCGCCAGCAGCTTGTTCAGATCTCAAGAGACCCAGTACTTC. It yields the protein CASSLFRSQETQYF.

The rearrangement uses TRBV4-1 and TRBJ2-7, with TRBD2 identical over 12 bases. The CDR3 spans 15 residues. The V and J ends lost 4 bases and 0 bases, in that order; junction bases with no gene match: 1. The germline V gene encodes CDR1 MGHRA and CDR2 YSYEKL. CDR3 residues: CASSLGLAGSYEQYF. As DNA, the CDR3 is TGCGCCAGCAGCCTGGGACTAGCGGGCTCCTACGAGCAGTACTTC.

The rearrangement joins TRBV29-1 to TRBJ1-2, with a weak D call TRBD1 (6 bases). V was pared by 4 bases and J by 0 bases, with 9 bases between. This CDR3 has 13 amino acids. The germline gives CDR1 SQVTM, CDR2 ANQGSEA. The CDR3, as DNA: TGCAGCGTTGGGACAGCTTCTAACTATGGCTACACCTTC. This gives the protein CSVGTASNYGYTF.

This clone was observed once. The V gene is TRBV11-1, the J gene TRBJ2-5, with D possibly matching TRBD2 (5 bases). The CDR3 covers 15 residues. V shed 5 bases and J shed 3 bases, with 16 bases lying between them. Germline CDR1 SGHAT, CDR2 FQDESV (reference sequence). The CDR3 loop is CASSPVRGWEETQYF. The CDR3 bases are TGTGCCAGCAGCCCCGTCCGGGGTTGGGAAGAGACCCAGTACTTC. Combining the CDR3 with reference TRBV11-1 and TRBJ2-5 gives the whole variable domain EAEVAQSPRYKITEKSQAVAFWCDPISGHATLYWYRQILGQGPELLVQFQDESVVDDSQLPKDRFSAERLKGVDSTLKIQPAELGDSAMYLCASSPVRGWEETQYFGPGTRLLVL.